This TCR beta chain derives from a study of cytomegalovirus exposure and HLA in healthy donors. Per the germline V gene, CDR1 is LNHDA and CDR2 is SQIVND (reference sequence). The CDR3 has 14 residues. The trim removed 6 bases at V and 4 bases at J, leaving 5 bases unmatched. This PCR relied on a set of 60 Vbeta primers and 13 Jbeta primers. TCRdb keeps only in-frame clones here, not all; method: immunoSEQ multiplex PCR. Its clone listing holds roughly 100,000 clones. V is TRBV19 and J is TRBJ1-2; 10 bases fit TRBD1. Specimen: PBMCs. This receptor was identified in a man aged 45 to 65 in good health and CMV-seronegative. The CDR3 coding sequence is TGTGCCAGTAGCACCGGGACAGGGGCCTATGGCTACACCTTC. Residues: CASSTGTGAYGYTF.